One and the same sample provided the 11 T cell receptor beta chains below, sequenced in a study of breast tumors, draining lymph nodes, adjacent tissues. TCRdb recomputed calls from the multiplex PCR reads with MiXCR, one row per CDR3 protein. The sample includes roughly 120,000 distinct CDR3 sequences, just under 20% of them seen just once. Axillary draining lymph nodes of breast cancer patients supplied the node samples. Sequencing was carried out using axillary lymph node tissue. These receptors came from a female donor with breast cancer. Some clones in this sample may be carry-over from other donors' samples.

This clonotype was counted many times. This chain joins TRBV5-1 and TRBJ2-3; TRBD1 is a possible D gene (6 bases). Looked up from germline, CDR1 is SGHRS and CDR2 is YFSETQ. The V and J ends lost 4 bases and 3 bases respectively, with 12 bases between them. This CDR3 has 14 amino acids. The CDR3 loop is CASSVGQMTDTQYF. CDR3 DNA: TGCGCCAGCAGCGTCGGACAGATGACAGATACGCAGTATTTT.

There are many counts of this clonotype. This chain uses TRBV11-3 with TRBJ2-5; 7 bases line up with TRBD1. CDR1 is SGHNT, CDR2 YENEEA, per germline. With V trimmed by 4 bases and J by 5 bases, 7 bases remained unmatched. There are 14 residues in the CDR3. The CDR3 nucleotides read TGTGCCAGCAGCTACGACAGGGTTTCGGAGACCCAGTACTTC. Protein sequence: CASSYDRVSETQYF. The entire variable domain, with the rest obtained from reference TRBV11-3 and TRBJ2-5, is as follows: EAGVVQSPRYKIIEKKQPVAFWCNPISGHNTLYWYLQNLGQGPELLIRYENEEAVDDSQLPKDRFSAERLKGVDSTLKIQPAELGDSAVYLCASSYDRVSETQYFGPGTRLLVL.

This clonotype was seen repeatedly, ten times or more. The chain employs TRBV10-3 and TRBJ2-5; D gene unclear. V was shortened by 3 bases and J by 2 bases, with 4 bases between the two germline ends. CDR1 and CDR2 from the germline V gene are ENHRY and SYGVKD. The CDR3 has 12 residues. CDR3 in DNA: TGTGCCATCAGTGACCAGCAAGAGACCCAGTACTTC. The encoded protein is CAISDQQETQYF.

This clonotype was seen at least ten times. The rearrangement uses TRBV14 and TRBJ2-5; TRBD1 aligns across 8 bases. Unmatched junction bases numbered 6, after V lost 7 bases and J lost 5 bases. The CDR3 is made up of 13 amino acids. In germline, CDR1 is SGHDN, CDR2 FVKESK. The CDR3 DNA reads TGTGCCAGCACCCAGGACAGGGCGGAGACCCAGTACTTC. Its protein is CASTQDRAETQYF.

This clonotype was recorded many times. The chain employs TRBV7-2 and TRBJ1-6; D is perhaps TRBD1 (6 bases). Trimming took 3 bases from V and 6 from J, leaving 9 bases between them. The CDR3 length is 14 residues. Germline CDR1 reads SGHTA; CDR2 reads FQGNSA. CDR3 protein: CASSFRGGNSPLHF. Written as DNA, the CDR3 is TGTGCCAGCAGCTTCAGGGGAGGTAATTCACCCCTCCACTTT.

This clonotype was seen ten or more times. J is TRBJ2-2 and V is TRBV2; 8 bases map to TRBD1. This CDR3 comprises 12 residues. Germline lookup yields CDR1 SNHLY and CDR2 FYNNEI. V dropped 9 bases and J dropped 7; count of bases not matched to a gene: 4. The CDR3 coding sequence is TGTGCCAGACAGGGGGGTGGCGGGGAGCTGTTTTTT. Its translation: CARQGGGGELFF.

This clonotype was found many times. The V and J genes are TRBV11-2 and TRBJ2-1; weak D call: TRBD2 (6 bases). The CDR3 is 14 amino acids. V dropped 4 bases and J dropped 7 bases, with 14 bases sitting between them. Germline values: CDR1 SGHAT, CDR2 FQNNGV. The CDR3 DNA reads TGTGCCAGCAGCTCAGATCGACTAGTGAATGAGCAGTTCTTC. This encodes CASSSDRLVNEQFF.

Ten or more counts support this clonotype. The chain joins TRBV20-1 to TRBJ2-1; D possibly matches TRBD1 or TRBD2 (6 bases each). With 3 bases removed from V and 12 bases from J, the gap between germline ends came to 12 bases. Germline loops: CDR1 DFQATT, CDR2 SNEGSKA (reference sequence). This CDR3 is 11 amino acids long. CDR3 residues: CSARGGAGQFF. As DNA, the CDR3 is TGCAGTGCTAGGGGGGGCGCTGGGCAGTTCTTC.

On this clonotype: One base away lies a much larger clone, so this may be a sequencing read error. The chain combines TRBV11-2 with TRBJ1-4, with TRBD1 matching 8 bases. Germline V lookup: CDR1 SGHAT, CDR2 FQNNGV. This CDR3 region has 14 residues. The CDR3: CASSPTGGNEKPFF. For the CDR3, the DNA is TGTGCCAGCAGCCCTACAGGGGGTAATGAAAAACCGTTTTTT.

This clonotype was observed many times. The V call is TRBV4-1, the J call TRBJ1-2, with 9 bases lining up with TRBD1. CDR1 MGHRA and CDR2 YSYEKL come from the germline V gene. The CDR3 covers 17 residues. With 1 base clipped from V and 0 bases from J, the junction kept 6 bases outside the gene matches. As DNA, the CDR3 is TGCGCCAGCAGCCAAGCACCCACAGGGGGCGCTAACTATGGCTACACCTTC. It codes for CASSQAPTGGANYGYTF.

This clonotype was recorded many times. The chain joins TRBV20-1 to TRBJ1-2; D is possibly TRBD1 (6 bases). The CDR3 runs 14 residues. V lost 3 bases, J lost 7 bases, and 18 bases lay in between. CDR1 and CDR2 (germline): DFQATT, SNEGSKA (reference sequence). The chain's CDR3 is CSASTGTSGSGYTF. The DNA of the CDR3 is TGCAGTGCTAGCACCGGGACATCGGGGTCTGGCTACACCTTC.